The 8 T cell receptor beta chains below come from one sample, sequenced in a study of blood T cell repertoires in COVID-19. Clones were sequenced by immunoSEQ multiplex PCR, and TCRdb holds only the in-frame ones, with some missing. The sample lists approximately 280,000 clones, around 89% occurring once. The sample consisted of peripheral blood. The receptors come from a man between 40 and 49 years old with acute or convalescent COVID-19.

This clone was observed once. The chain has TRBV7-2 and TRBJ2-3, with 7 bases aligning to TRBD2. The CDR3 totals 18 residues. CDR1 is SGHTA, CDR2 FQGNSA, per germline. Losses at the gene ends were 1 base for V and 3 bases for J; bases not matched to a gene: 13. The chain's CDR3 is CASSLVGGAGIKTDTQYF. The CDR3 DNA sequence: TGTGCCAGCAGCTTAGTAGGCGGAGCGGGGATCAAGACAGATACGCAGTATTTT.

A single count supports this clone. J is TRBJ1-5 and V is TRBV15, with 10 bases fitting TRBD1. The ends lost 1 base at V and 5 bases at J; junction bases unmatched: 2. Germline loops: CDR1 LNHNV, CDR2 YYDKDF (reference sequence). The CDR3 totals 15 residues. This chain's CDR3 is CATSRGTGGDQPQHF. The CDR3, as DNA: TGTGCCACCAGCAGAGGGACAGGGGGAGATCAGCCCCAGCATTTT.

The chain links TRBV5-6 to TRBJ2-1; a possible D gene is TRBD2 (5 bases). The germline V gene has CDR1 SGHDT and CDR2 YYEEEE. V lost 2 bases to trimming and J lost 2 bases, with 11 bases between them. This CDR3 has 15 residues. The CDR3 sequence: CASSFGSGTYNEQFF. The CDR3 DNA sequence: TGTGCCAGCAGCTTCGGATCGGGGACCTACAATGAGCAGTTCTTC.

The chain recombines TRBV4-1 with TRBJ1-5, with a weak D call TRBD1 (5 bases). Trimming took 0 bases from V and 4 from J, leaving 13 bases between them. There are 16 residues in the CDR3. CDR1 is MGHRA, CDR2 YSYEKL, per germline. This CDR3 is CASSQDGAALNQPQHF. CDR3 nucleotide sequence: TGCGCCAGCAGCCAAGATGGGGCCGCACTAAATCAGCCCCAGCATTTT.

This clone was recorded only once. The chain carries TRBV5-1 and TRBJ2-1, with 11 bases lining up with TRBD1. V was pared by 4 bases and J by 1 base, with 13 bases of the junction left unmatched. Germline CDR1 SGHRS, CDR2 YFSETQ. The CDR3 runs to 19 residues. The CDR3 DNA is TGCGCCAGCAGCCGCGGGACAGGGGGGAGCCAGGGGTCCTACAATGAGCAGTTCTTC. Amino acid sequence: CASSRGTGGSQGSYNEQFF.

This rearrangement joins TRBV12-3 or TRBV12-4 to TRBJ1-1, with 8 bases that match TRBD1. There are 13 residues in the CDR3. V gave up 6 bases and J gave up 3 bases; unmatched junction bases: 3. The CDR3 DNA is TGTGCCAGCAGCCTGGACAGGGACACTGAAGCTTTCTTT. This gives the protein CASSLDRDTEAFF.

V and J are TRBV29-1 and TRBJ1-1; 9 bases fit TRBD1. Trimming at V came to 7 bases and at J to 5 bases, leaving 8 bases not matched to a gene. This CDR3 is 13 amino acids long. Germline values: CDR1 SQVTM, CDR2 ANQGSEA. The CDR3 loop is CSGGTGSKTEAFF. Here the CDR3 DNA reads TGCAGCGGTGGGACAGGGAGTAAAACTGAAGCTTTCTTT.

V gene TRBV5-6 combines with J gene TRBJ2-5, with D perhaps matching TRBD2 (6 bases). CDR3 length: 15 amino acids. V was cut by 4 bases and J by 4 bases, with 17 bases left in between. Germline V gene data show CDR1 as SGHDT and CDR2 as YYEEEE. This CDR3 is CASSQKGGGIETQYF. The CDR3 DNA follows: TGTGCCAGCAGCCAAAAAGGCGGAGGGATAGAGACCCAGTACTTC.